The 29 T cell receptor beta chains presented below share a single source sample, sequenced in a study of cytomegalovirus exposure and HLA in healthy donors. 13 Jbeta primers and 60 Vbeta primers were used for the PCR. TCRdb's copy holds only in-frame clones and misses some; the assay was immunoSEQ multiplex PCR. The data show 120,000 or so clones, approximately 80% seen once. The sample was PBMCs. The receptors originated from a human donor in good health.

CDR3 protein: CATFPGLAANEQFF. DNA of the CDR3: TGTGCCACATTTCCGGGACTAGCGGCGAATGAGCAGTTCTTC. This sequence joins TRBV10-3 and TRBJ2-1, with TRBD2 matching 11 bases. CDR3 length: 14 residues. The germline V gene encodes CDR1 ENHRY and CDR2 SYGVKD. V was pared by 10 bases and J by 7 bases, with 9 bases of the junction left unmatched.

The gene calls are TRBV19 and TRBJ2-1, with 8 bases fitting TRBD2. The CDR3 spans 17 residues. Germline CDR1 reads LNHDA; CDR2 reads SQIVND (reference sequence). The V and J ends lost 6 bases and 2 bases, in that order; junction bases with no gene match: 12. For the CDR3, the DNA is TGTGCCAGTAGACCCAGCGGGAGTCGGTTAACCTACAATGAGCAGTTCTTC. It codes for CASRPSGSRLTYNEQFF.

About this clone: A read error may produce the germline difference seen at one junction end. Other DNA variants within this sample encode the same CDR3. This chain connects TRBV11-2 to TRBJ1-4, with D perhaps TRBD1 (6 bases). The CDR3 sequence is 17 residues long. Germline-derived CDR1 and CDR2 are SGHAT and FQNNGV. The CDR3 region has the DNA TGTGCCAGCAGCTTGAGGACAGATTCTTTGCCGAAAGAAAAGCTGTTTTTT. Translated: CASSLRTDSLPKEKLFF.

The CDR3 spells CATSRDVSGNEKLFF. The CDR3 coding sequence is TGTGCCACCAGCAGAGATGTTTCGGGAAATGAAAAACTGTTTTTT. The J gene is TRBJ1-4, the V gene TRBV15; D ambiguous. Trimming shortened V by 0 bases and J by 5 bases, and 10 bases separated the two germline ends. CDR1 is LNHNV, CDR2 YYDKDF, per germline (reference sequence). This CDR3 has 15 residues. The variable domain in full, with the rest retrieved from reference TRBV15 and TRBJ1-4, is DAMVIQNPRYQVTQFGKPVTLSCSQTLNHNVMYWYQQKSSQAPKLLFHYYDKDFNNEADTPDNFQSRRPNTSFCFLDIRSPGLGDTAMYLCATSRDVSGNEKLFFGSGTQLSVL.

The chain is built from TRBV10-3 and TRBJ2-7, with D maybe TRBD2 (6 bases). CDR1 and CDR2 from the germline V gene are ENHRY and SYGVKD. The germline V and J ends were trimmed by 9 bases and 4 bases, with 16 bases remaining between them. This CDR3 contains 13 residues. In DNA form, the CDR3 reads TGTGCCATGCGGCCGGGACTCGAGTACGAGCAGTACTTC. It is translated as CAMRPGLEYEQYF.

This clone was seen more than once but under ten times. The chain carries TRBV10-3 and TRBJ2-7; 10 bases align to TRBD1. Germline values: CDR1 ENHRY, CDR2 SYGVKD. CDR3 length: 13 residues. With V trimmed by 5 bases and J by 4 bases, 2 bases remained unmatched. The CDR3 DNA reads as TGTGCCATCAGTACGGACAGGGGGTACGAGCAGTACTTC. Its protein is CAISTDRGYEQYF.

This chain uses TRBV7-9 with TRBJ2-2; a possible D gene is TRBD1 (5 bases). Trimming left V 5 bases short and J 6 bases short, with 13 bases between. This CDR3 is 14 amino acids long. The germline CDR1 and CDR2 sequences are SEHNR and FQNEAQ (reference sequence). The CDR3 is CASSADRDPGELFF. CDR3 DNA sequence: TGTGCCAGCAGCGCAGACAGAGATCCCGGGGAGCTGTTTTTT. The entire variable domain, with the rest obtained from reference TRBV7-9 and TRBJ2-2, is as follows: DTGVSQNPRHKITKRGQNVTFRCDPISEHNRLYWYRQTLGQGPEFLTYFQNEAQLEKSRLLSDRFSAERPKGSFSTLEIQRTEQGDSAMYLCASSADRDPGELFFGEGSRLTVL.

The chain links TRBV12-2 to TRBJ1-4; TRBD1, the D gene given by the table, was not confirmed from the DNA. TRBV12-2 is a listed pseudogene. The CDR3 loop spans 15 amino acids. In nucleotides, the CDR3 is TGTGCAAGTCGCTTACGGGACAGCTTAAGGGAAAAACTGTTTTTT. It is translated as CASRLRDSLREKLFF.

The chain carries TRBV20-1 and TRBJ1-2, with 7 bases lining up with TRBD1. J lost 7 bases, V lost 6 bases, and 5 bases had no gene match. The CDR3 covers 11 residues. Per the germline V gene, CDR1 is DFQATT and CDR2 is SNEGSKA (reference sequence). The CDR3 spells CSARQGFGYTF. Here the CDR3 DNA reads TGCAGTGCGAGACAGGGATTTGGCTACACCTTC.

The gene calls are TRBV5-5 and TRBJ1-2, with TRBD1 matching over 7 bases. Losses at the gene ends were 4 bases for V and 0 bases for J; bases not matched to a gene: 6. The CDR3 is 15 residues long. Germline CDR1 SGHKS, CDR2 YYEKEE (reference sequence). The CDR3: CASSTGTASNYGYTF. CDR3 bases: TGTGCCAGCAGCACTGGGACAGCGTCTAACTATGGCTACACCTTC.

The V call is TRBV28, the J call TRBJ1-4; no reliable D call. CDR1 is MDHEN, CDR2 SYDVKM, per germline. The CDR3 runs 17 residues. V lost 3 bases and J 4 bases, leaving 18 bases between the germline ends. The CDR3 region is CASSFSGGRALNEKLFF. CDR3 nucleotides: TGTGCCAGCAGTTTTTCGGGAGGGAGGGCCCTTAATGAAAAACTGTTTTTT.

This clone was seen more than once but under ten times. One end of the junction is discordant with germline, which a read error may explain. The V and J genes are TRBV6-4 and TRBJ2-6, with D possibly TRBD1 on 5 matching bases. The CDR3 extends over 14 amino acids. The V gene's germline CDR1 is MRHNA and CDR2 SNTAGT. CDR3 in amino acids: CASSDYSGANGLTF. Here the CDR3 DNA reads TGTGCCAGCAGTGACTACTCTGGGGCCAACGGCCTGACTTTC.

The V call is TRBV18, the J call TRBJ2-1, with 12 positions matching TRBD1. V trimming: 3 bases; J trimming: 9 bases; junction bases outside the gene matches: 9. CDR3 length: 16 residues. Germline CDR1 is KGHSH and CDR2 is LQKENI. Here the CDR3 DNA reads TGTGCCAGCTCACCTCCGGGACAGGGGGCAGGTGGTGAGCAGTTCTTC. It is translated as CASSPPGQGAGGEQFF.

Only one count was recorded for this clone. The CDR3 sequence: CASSGGTGSGNQPQHF. CDR3 bases: TGTGCCAGCAGTGGGGGGACCGGGAGTGGCAATCAGCCCCAGCATTTT. The chain uses TRBV6-6 and TRBJ1-5, with D possibly matching TRBD1 (5 bases). Looked up from germline, CDR1 is MNHNY and CDR2 is SVGAGI (reference sequence). Trimming cost V 5 bases and J 2 bases, with 16 bases left between them. The CDR3 contains 16 residues.

The chain combines TRBV5-1 with TRBJ1-1; 7 bases are a match to TRBD1. The length of the CDR3 is 15 residues. Trimming at V came to 3 bases and at J to 7 bases, leaving 12 bases not matched to a gene. From germline, CDR1 is SGHRS and CDR2 YFSETQ. The CDR3 spells CASSSPTGAHDEAFF. CDR3 bases: TGCGCCAGCAGCTCCCCTACAGGGGCCCACGATGAAGCTTTCTTT. The complete variable domain, with remaining parts taken from reference TRBV5-1 and TRBJ1-1, reads KAGVTQTPRYLIKTRGQQVTLSCSPISGHRSVSWYQQTPGQGLQFLFEYFSETQRNKGNFPGRFSGRQFSNSRSEMNVSTLELGDSALYLCASSSPTGAHDEAFFGQGTRLTVV.

This clone was seen a few times. The chain is built from TRBV27 and TRBJ2-7; TRBD2 matches 7 bases. CDR1 is MNHEY, CDR2 SMNVEV, per germline (reference sequence). The V and J ends lost 4 bases and 7 bases, in that order; junction bases with no gene match: 7. The CDR3 contains 13 residues. CDR3 nucleotide sequence: TGTGCCAGCAGTTCTGGGGGGGTGTGGGAGCAGTACTTC. Residues: CASSSGGVWEQYF.

This chain connects TRBV9 to TRBJ1-2; no clear D gene. The CDR3 is 12 amino acids. Germline lookup yields CDR1 SGDLS and CDR2 YYNGEE. Between the trimmed V and J ends, which lost 3 bases and 3 bases, there was a span of 6 bases. The DNA of the CDR3 is TGTGCCAGCAGCGGCGTTTACTATGGCTACACCTTC. It specifies CASSGVYYGYTF.

This clone was counted a single time. The rearrangement links TRBV5-1 to TRBJ2-3; 7 nucleotides agree with TRBD2. The CDR3 is 15 amino acids. CDR1 and CDR2 from the germline V gene are SGHRS and YFSETQ. Trimming at V came to 3 bases and at J to 8 bases, leaving 12 bases not matched to a gene. The CDR3: CASSSTLGLVGTQYF. The CDR3 DNA is TGCGCCAGCAGCTCTACCCTCGGACTAGTTGGTACGCAGTATTTT.

This chain joins TRBV2 and TRBJ2-1, with 9 bases fitting TRBD2. The V and J ends lost 4 bases and 7 bases, in that order; junction bases with no gene match: 5. CDR3 length equals 14 residues. CDR1 is SNHLY and CDR2 is FYNNEI in the germline V gene. In nucleotides, the CDR3 is TGTGCCAGCAGTGGGGGACTAGCCTGGAATGAGCAGTTCTTC. The encoded protein is CASSGGLAWNEQFF.

The chain has TRBV5-6 and TRBJ2-2; unclear D gene. V lost 2 bases and J lost 0, with 11 bases in between. The CDR3 has 16 amino acids. Germline V CDR1 and CDR2: SGHDT, YYEEEE. CDR3 in DNA: TGTGCCAGCAGCTTTCGAACAGTCTCGAACACCGGGGAGCTGTTTTTT. Its protein is CASSFRTVSNTGELFF.

The chain employs TRBV5-4 and TRBJ2-1; TRBD1 matches at 7 bases. Germline trimming cut 4 bases from V and 9 bases from J; bases unmatched to any gene: 1. The germline V gene encodes CDR1 SGHNT and CDR2 YYREEE (reference sequence). CDR3 length: 11 residues. The CDR3 DNA reads as TGTGCCAGCAGCGACAGGGTTGAGCAGTTCTTC. Translated, it gives CASSDRVEQFF.

This clone has just a few counts. The chain is built from TRBV20-1 and TRBJ2-1; D uncertain. This CDR3 spans 11 amino acids. The ends were cut back, 3 bases at V and 6 bases at J, with 6 bases in the middle. The germline V gene has CDR1 DFQATT and CDR2 SNEGSKA (reference sequence). The CDR3 bases are TGCAGTGCTAGCGGAGTCAATGAGCAGTTCTTC. It encodes CSASGVNEQFF.

V is TRBV12-2 and J is TRBJ2-6; the table's D call, TRBD2, has no DNA check behind it. TRBV12-2 is noted as a pseudogene. This CDR3 contains 19 residues. As DNA, the CDR3 is TGTGCAAGTCGCCCAGTCGGACTAGCGGCTTTCTCTGGGGCCAACGTCCTGACTTTC. Translation: CASRPVGLAAFSGANVLTF.

The rearrangement joins TRBV28 to TRBJ2-7; 10 bases are shared with TRBD2. The ends lost 5 bases at V and 2 bases at J; junction bases unmatched: 3. CDR3 size: 14 residues. Germline-derived CDR1 and CDR2 are MDHEN and SYDVKM. In DNA, the CDR3 is TGTGCCAGCAGTGGACTAGCGGAGACCTACGAGCAGTACTTC. Its protein is CASSGLAETYEQYF.

The rearrangement uses TRBV11-2 and TRBJ2-1; 9 bases are a match to TRBD1. The CDR3 contains 16 residues. Germline CDR1 and CDR2: SGHAT and FQNNGV. The junction had 9 bases not matched to a gene; V was cut back by 4 bases and J by 5 bases. This chain's CDR3 is CASSSRDRVSDNEQFF. As DNA, the CDR3 is TGTGCCAGCAGCTCCCGGGACAGGGTTTCCGACAATGAGCAGTTCTTC.

This chain joins TRBV5-1 and TRBJ2-7; D call uncertain. The CDR3 has 14 residues. V was trimmed by 0 bases and J by 0 bases, leaving 7 bases between them. The V gene's germline CDR1 is SGHRS and CDR2 YFSETQ. The CDR3 bases are TGCGCCAGCAGCTTGGTTCCCATCTCCTACGAGCAGTACTTC. This gives the protein CASSLVPISYEQYF.

This clone showed up just once. This rearrangement joins TRBV10-3 to TRBJ2-6; 7 bases agree with TRBD1. J was trimmed by 0 bases and V by 4 bases; bases with no gene match: 9. CDR1 is ENHRY, CDR2 SYGVKD, per germline. CDR3 length: 18 residues. CDR3 amino acids: CAISAKGQSNSGANVLTF. The DNA of the CDR3 is TGTGCCATCAGTGCTAAGGGACAGTCAAACTCTGGGGCCAACGTCCTGACTTTC.

The chain joins TRBV6-6 to TRBJ2-1, with 9 bases that match TRBD2. Germline-derived CDR1 and CDR2 are MNHNY and SVGAGI (reference sequence). The CDR3 is 16 residues long. J gave up 2 bases and V 4 bases, and 6 bases lay outside the gene matches. CDR3 sequence: CASSFPGTSTYNEQFF. The CDR3 region has the DNA TGTGCCAGCAGTTTTCCCGGGACTAGCACCTACAATGAGCAGTTCTTC.

This chain joins TRBV18 and TRBJ2-7, with 9 bases that match TRBD2. CDR1 and CDR2 from the germline V gene are KGHSH and LQKENI. V was clipped by 0 bases and J by 5 bases; unmatched bases: 8. The CDR3 has 16 amino acids. CDR3 bases: TGTGCCAGCTCACCACCCCCTAGCGGGAAGGGAAACGAGCAGTACTTC. Translation: CASSPPPSGKGNEQYF.